This entry is about one T cell receptor (beta chain). No cognate antigen has been identified for it. No base quality values were provided; no much bigger clone lies one nucleotide off. TCRbeta CDR3 regions were amplified from genomic DNA using the immunoSEQ Assay, a bias-controlled multiplex PCR. The authors processed their data as follows. Within the assay, amplification of reference gene primers was used to estimate how many nucleated cells each sample contained. To quantify the absolute abundance of each unique TCRbeta CDR3 rearrangement, sequence reads were collapsed and filtered. Productive Simpson clonality was computed per sample as the square root of Simpson's diversity index over productive rearrangements. TCRdb stores this immuneACCESS table with in-frame sequences only. Part of the clones is absent; in the studies checked, under half of the shortfall reflects unresolved V genes, and no reason is known for the rest. That table furnishes V, J and clone size, whereas the DNA furnished D and trimming. The sample table lists 130,000 or so clones, more than 70% of them with a count of one. Of the sample, approximately 4% falls within the top ten clones.

The collaborating institutions used their own protocols to collect whole blood in K2EDTA tubes. For TCRbeta analysis, collaborator samples were shipped as frozen whole blood, as isolated PBMCs, or as DNA extracted from either sample type. The entry originates in a study of blood T cell repertoires in COVID-19 (TCRdb year 2020). Concerning the study at large: Samples covering the acute and convalescent phases of COVID-19 were provided by collaborators in the United States, Italy and Spain. The prospective study material was composed of cDNA or gDNA derived from T cells, B-cell-depleted T cells, or PBMCs. Subjects who had been exposed to COVID-19, were actively infected with it, or had recovered from it provided the deeply sampled blood TCRbeta repertoires that made up the dataset. The repertoires were released in a freely available public database meant as a resource for research on the immune response to SARS-CoV-2. Samples came from the ongoing ImmuneRACE study (first 160 participants) plus 1,254 subjects from 6 global collaborators. Sample metadata almost always included a de-identified subject ID, COVID-19 status, age in years and sex. Where HLA class I and class II types were available, the types were taken from metadata supplied by the sample provider, not from assay-based typing. The paper as a whole reports these results and caveats: How much clinical and demographic metadata was included differed by source and by participant, and the metadata was provided uncurated.

Measured from the cysteine to the phenylalanine, the CDR3 is 16 residues long. Solely the CDR3 DNA is kept, with 48 bases framed from the first base. For CDR1 and CDR2, the germline V gene lists SGHRS and YFSETQ. Trimming takes 0 bases off V and 5 bases off J; junction bases not matched to a gene: 5. The rearranged chain carries TRBV5-1 and TRBJ2-5; 12 central nucleotides agree with TRBD2. The TCR originated in a human donor in a cohort sampled during active COVID-19. The sample comprised peripheral blood. The CDR3 region: CASSLATSGSSETQYF. The DNA reads as follows: TGCGCCAGCAGCTTGGCGACTAGCGGGAGCTCTGAGACCCAGTACTTC.